What follows are 11 T cell receptor beta chains derived from one specimen sequenced in a study of T-cell reconstitution after alpha-beta-depleted transplantation in children. Construction of the TCRbeta library involved unique molecular identifiers. TCRdb used MiXCR to reprocess the PCR reads, holding one entry per CDR3 protein. The sample holds hundreds of thousands of distinct CDR3 sequences, under 20% seen once. This material consisted of PBMCs, mostly from graft donor cells, taken 360 days after TCRalphabeta/CD19-depleted stem cell transplant. Source of these receptors: a boy in the first two years of life who had a stem cell transplant for Wiskott-Aldrich syndrome, so the T cells may come from the graft donor.

This clonotype appeared a few times. V and J are TRBV2 and TRBJ2-5; no clear D gene. Trimming cost V 4 bases and J 1 base, with 7 bases left between them. The CDR3 covers 13 residues. CDR1 and CDR2 (germline): SNHLY, FYNNEI. For the CDR3, the DNA is TGTGCCAGCAGTGTGGGGTTCCAAGAGACCCAGTACTTC. Its translation is CASSVGFQETQYF.

This clonotype was counted at least ten times. The V gene is TRBV7-2, the J gene TRBJ2-3; D is perhaps TRBD1 (7 bases). Trimming cost V 1 base and J 4 bases, with 9 bases left between them. This CDR3 is 14 amino acids long. CDR1 is SGHTA and CDR2 is FQGNSA in the germline V gene. This CDR3 reads CASSLGRGADTQYF. CDR3 DNA sequence: TGTGCCAGCAGCTTAGGCAGGGGGGCAGATACGCAGTATTTT.

This chain uses TRBV11-2 with TRBJ2-7; a possible D gene is TRBD1 (7 bases). Germline loops: CDR1 SGHAT, CDR2 FQNNGV. The V gene lost 4 bases and the J gene lost 4 bases, with 14 bases spanning the gap. The CDR3 loop spans 14 amino acids. In nucleotides, the CDR3 is TGTGCCAGCAGCTCTTTCAGGGGGAGGTACGAGCAGTACTTC. Translated, it gives CASSSFRGRYEQYF.

The V and J genes are TRBV7-6 and TRBJ2-7, with unresolved D. Trimming took 1 base from V and 0 from J, leaving 19 bases between them. The CDR3 is 18 residues long. Germline V gives CDR1 SGHVS, CDR2 FNYEAQ. CDR3 coding DNA: TGTGCCAGCAGCTTAGTTCATCCAGGCCCTCAGAGCTCCTACGAGCAGTACTTC. As protein: CASSLVHPGPQSSYEQYF.

At least ten counts were recorded for this clonotype. This chain links TRBV20-1 with TRBJ2-1; D unclear. This CDR3 is 12 amino acids long. V gave up 5 bases and J gave up 8 bases, with 13 bases separating them. The V gene's germline CDR1 is DFQATT and CDR2 SNEGSKA (reference sequence). The CDR3 reads CSAPRQTHEQFF. In DNA, the CDR3 is TGCAGTGCTCCCCGCCAAACCCATGAGCAGTTCTTC.

This sequence joins TRBV2 and TRBJ2-7; 8 bases match TRBD2. With V trimmed by 6 bases and J by 2 bases, 9 bases remained unmatched. This CDR3 region has 15 residues. Germline CDR1 reads SNHLY; CDR2 reads FYNNEI. CDR3 region: CASRFERGQAYEQYF. CDR3 nucleotide sequence: TGTGCCAGCAGATTTGAGCGGGGGCAGGCCTACGAGCAGTACTTC.

This clonotype was detected only a few times. J is TRBJ2-7 and V is TRBV10-3; D possibly uses TRBD1 or TRBD2 (5 bases each). V shed 4 bases and J shed 2 bases, with 9 bases lying between them. Germline-derived CDR1 and CDR2 are ENHRY and SYGVKD. The CDR3 spans 13 residues. CDR3 DNA sequence: TGTGCCATCAGTGGGGGACGGACCTACGAGCAGTACTTC. The encoded protein is CAISGGRTYEQYF.

The chain uses TRBV10-3 and TRBJ2-2, with D maybe TRBD2 (6 bases). The CDR3 extends over 18 amino acids. V was clipped by 0 bases and J by 5 bases, with 19 bases between them. The germline gives CDR1 ENHRY, CDR2 SYGVKD. CDR3 sequence: CAISESPLGGLKTGELFF. Written as DNA, the CDR3 is TGTGCCATCAGTGAGTCGCCCTTAGGAGGGCTTAAAACCGGGGAGCTGTTTTTT.

A few counts support this clonotype. This chain links TRBV28 with TRBJ1-4; D is uncertain. Looked up from germline, CDR1 is MDHEN and CDR2 is SYDVKM. V lost 0 bases, J lost 4 bases, and 9 bases lay in between. The CDR3 has 15 residues. CDR3 sequence: CASSLWQPFNEKLFF. CDR3 in DNA: TGTGCCAGCAGTTTATGGCAGCCCTTTAATGAAAAACTGTTTTTT.

J is TRBJ2-7 and V is TRBV5-1, with 8 bases aligning to TRBD2. There are 16 residues in the CDR3. Germline V lookup: CDR1 SGHRS, CDR2 YFSETQ. V lost 3 bases to trimming and J lost 1 base; unmatched junction nucleotides: 9. The CDR3 loop reads CASSSFPAGGSYEQYF. CDR3 nucleotides: TGCGCCAGCAGCTCCTTTCCGGCGGGGGGTTCCTACGAGCAGTACTTC.

The chain couples TRBV7-9 to TRBJ2-1; D is uncertain. CDR3 length: 16 residues. In germline, CDR1 is SEHNR, CDR2 FQNEAQ (reference sequence). V lost 0 bases and J 2 bases, leaving 11 bases between the germline ends. In nucleotides, the CDR3 is TGTGCCAGCAGCTTAGCGCCGCTAGGACCCTACAATGAGCAGTTCTTC. This gives the protein CASSLAPLGPYNEQFF.